These 8 T cell receptor beta chains share one sample of origin, sequenced in a study of cytomegalovirus exposure and HLA in healthy donors. The PCR made use of 60 Vbeta and 13 Jbeta primers. The table came from immunoSEQ multiplex PCR; TCRdb's copy has only in-frame clones and leaves some out. The repertoire has about 15,000 clones, about 60% of them found once; the top ten carry about 15%. The sequenced sample consisted of PBMCs. The receptors were gathered from a woman between 45 and 65 years old in good health and CMV-seropositive.

V and J are TRBV7-2 and TRBJ2-7; D call uncertain. Germline V lookup: CDR1 SGHTA, CDR2 FQGNSA. Trimming took off 4 bases at V and 3 bases at J, with 4 bases between the two ends. The CDR3 spans 11 residues. DNA of the CDR3: TGTGCCAGCAGCTCCCGCTACGAGCAGTACTTC. Its translation: CASSSRYEQYF.

V and J are TRBV29-1 and TRBJ2-6; TRBD1 matches at 9 bases. The CDR3 length is 15 residues. Germline CDR1 SQVTM, CDR2 ANQGSEA. V was clipped by 3 bases and J by 1 base; unmatched bases: 1. This CDR3 is CSVEDRGSGANVLTF. The CDR3 bases are TGCAGCGTTGAGGACAGGGGATCTGGGGCCAACGTCCTGACTTTC.

This chain uses TRBV29-1 with TRBJ2-1; no definite D call. The V gene lost 0 bases and the J gene lost 10 bases, with 10 bases spanning the gap. The CDR3 has 12 amino acids. Germline V CDR1 and CDR2: SQVTM, ANQGSEA. CDR3 sequence reads: CSVEEVAQEQFF. In nucleotides, the CDR3 is TGCAGCGTTGAAGAAGTGGCACAGGAGCAGTTCTTC.

The gene calls are TRBV28 and TRBJ1-5, with TRBD1 identical over 7 bases. The germline gives CDR1 MDHEN, CDR2 SYDVKM. The V gene end was trimmed by 5 bases and the J gene end by 2 bases; junction bases not matched to a gene: 3. This CDR3 has 14 residues. The CDR3 nucleotides read TGTGCCAGCAGTGAAGGGACAGGCAATCAGCCCCAGCATTTT. Its translation: CASSEGTGNQPQHF. The variable domain in full, with the rest retrieved from reference TRBV28 and TRBJ1-5, is DVKVTQSSRYLVKRTGEKVFLECVQDMDHENMFWYRQDPGLGLRLIYFSYDVKMKEKGDIPEGYSVSREKKERFSLILESASTNQTSMYLCASSEGTGNQPQHFGDGTRLSIL.

The genes are TRBV10-3 and TRBJ1-5, with 10 bases matching TRBD1. Germline CDR1 and CDR2: ENHRY and SYGVKD. There are 16 residues in the CDR3. The V segment lost 2 bases and the J segment 2 bases; nucleotides outside the gene matches: 3. The CDR3 reads CAISEDGTGGNQPQHF. In DNA form, the CDR3 reads TGTGCCATCAGTGAGGACGGGACAGGGGGCAATCAGCCCCAGCATTTT.

This clone was recorded once. The rearrangement uses TRBV14 and TRBJ2-1, with 9 bases matching TRBD2. CDR1 and CDR2 from the germline V gene are SGHDN and FVKESK. This CDR3 comprises 12 residues. V gave up 3 bases and J gave up 15 bases; unmatched junction bases: 6. CDR3 bases: TGTGCCAGCAGCCACCCCGGGACTAGCCTGTTCTTC. This sequence encodes CASSHPGTSLFF.

This chain uses TRBV7-9 with TRBJ2-7; 8 bases map to TRBD1. With 5 bases clipped from V and 4 bases from J, the junction kept 7 bases outside the gene matches. The CDR3 has 14 amino acids. Germline-derived CDR1 and CDR2 are SEHNR and FQNEAQ (reference sequence). The CDR3 here is CASSAPGQEYEQYF. The CDR3 DNA reads TGTGCCAGCAGCGCACCGGGACAGGAGTACGAGCAGTACTTC.

The chain recombines TRBV5-1 with TRBJ1-1; possibly TRBD1 for D (5 bases). Germline V gives CDR1 SGHRS, CDR2 YFSETQ. V lost 0 bases and J lost 5, with 5 bases in between. The CDR3 totals 12 residues. CDR3: CASSLEGTEAFF. In DNA, the CDR3 is TGCGCCAGCAGCTTGGAGGGGACTGAAGCTTTCTTT.